These T cell receptor beta chains were read from a single sample in a study of blood T cell repertoires in COVID-19. Libraries were prepared by immunoSEQ multiplex PCR; TCRdb keeps only in-frame clonotypes and omits some of them. Here the sample spans approximately 360,000 clones, around 87% being singletons. The material sequenced was PBMCs or T cells enriched from blood (not recorded which). These receptors originate from a man between 35 and 55 years old in a cohort exposed to, infected with or recovered from COVID-19 (not recorded which). The CDR3 runs from the conserved cysteine through the conserved F or W. A D gene is named only where the DNA matches it firmly. Rows may omit the clone size; those that give it use once, few, many or a size class.

cdr3_length	clone_size	v_call	d_call	j_call	cdr3_nt	cdr3_aa
16	-	TRBV7-9	TRBD1	TRBJ1-3	TGTGCCAGCAGCTCTCAGACAGGGCGGGCCGGAAACACCATATATTTT	CASSSQTGRAGNTIYF
12	once	TRBV12-5	-	TRBJ2-1	TGTGCTAGTGGTCGCGAACAGGGAGAGCAGTTCTTC	CASGREQGEQFF
18	-	TRBV5-4	TRBD1	TRBJ1-1	TGTGCCAGCAGCTTGTATCCGACGGGACAGGGATTGAACACTGAAGCTTTCTTT	CASSLYPTGQGLNTEAFF
15	-	TRBV19	-	TRBJ2-1	TGTGCCAGTAGGGCGTCGGGGAGCTCCTACAATGAGCAGTTCTTC	CASRASGSSYNEQFF
13	-	TRBV19	TRBD1	TRBJ1-2	TGTGCCAGTAGCAGGGGGGAGAGGTATGGCTACACCTTC	CASSRGERYGYTF
15	-	TRBV5-1	TRBD1	TRBJ2-1	TGCGCCAGCAGTCCCGGGACAGGCACTTTGGATGAGCAGTTCTTC	CASSPGTGTLDEQFF
15	-	TRBV5-6	-	TRBJ1-1	TGTGCCAGCAGCTTGGCCGTTACAGGTGTCACTGAAGCTTTCTTT	CASSLAVTGVTEAFF
14	once	TRBV11-2	-	TRBJ2-2	TGTGCCAGCAGCTTAGGTGCGGGTTCCGGGGAGCTGTTTTTT	CASSLGAGSGELFF
15	few	TRBV19	TRBD2	TRBJ2-2	TGTGCCAGTAGGGGACTAGCGGGAGACACCGGGGAGCTGTTTTTT	CASRGLAGDTGELFF
14	-	TRBV5-6	-	TRBJ2-4	TGTGCCAGCAGCGCACAGGGAAACAAAAACATTCAGTACTTC	CASSAQGNKNIQYF
14	few	TRBV28	-	TRBJ1-5	TGTGCCAGCAGTTTATGGGCAAACAATCAGCCCCAGCATTTT	CASSLWANNQPQHF
13	few	TRBV6-1	TRBD1	TRBJ1-1	TGTGCCAGCAGTGAGCGGACAGGGGGCCCAGCTTTCTTT	CASSERTGGPAFF